The rows below give T cell receptor beta chains drawn from one sample of a study of tumor-infiltrating lymphocytes in primary liver carcinoma. TCRdb used MiXCR to reprocess the multiplex PCR reads, holding one entry per CDR3 protein. The table has about 200,000 distinct CDR3 sequences, less than 65% seen once. Sequenced: peripheral blood. These TCRs come from a woman aged 60-70 years with primary liver carcinoma and hepatitis B virus infection. Each CDR3 is given with its conserved first and last residue. Each record gives: D gene, V gene, clone size, J gene, CDR3 protein, CDR3 DNA. D genes are given only for firm matches. The size field is filled for only some rows; it gives once, few, many or a size class.

d_gene: NA
v_gene: TRBV4-3
abundance: NA
j_gene: TRBJ2-4
CDR3aa: CASSQDGSLSKNIQYF
CDR3nt: TGCGCCAGCAGCCAAGATGGCAGCCTATCCAAAAACATTCAGTACTTC

d_gene: NA
v_gene: TRBV11-2
abundance: NA
j_gene: TRBJ2-7
CDR3aa: CASSPRIGGEYAQYF
CDR3nt: TGTGCCAGCAGCCCAAGGATAGGGGGTGAATACGCGCAGTACTTC

d_gene: NA
v_gene: TRBV11-2
abundance: many
j_gene: TRBJ1-4
CDR3aa: CASSLDLGGLRLFF
CDR3nt: TGTGCCAGCAGCTTAGATCTTGGGGGGCTCAGGCTGTTTTTT

d_gene: NA
v_gene: TRBV12-5
abundance: NA
j_gene: TRBJ1-1
CDR3aa: CASGSVRISVSNTEAFF
CDR3nt: TGTGCTAGTGGTTCGGTACGCATTTCAGTTTCGAACACTGAAGCTTTCTTT

d_gene: TRBD1
v_gene: TRBV28
abundance: few
j_gene: TRBJ1-1
CDR3aa: CASSLTPRQGMNTEAFF
CDR3nt: TGTGCCAGCAGTTTAACCCCGAGACAGGGAATGAACACTGAAGCTTTCTTT

d_gene: NA
v_gene: TRBV11-2
abundance: once
j_gene: TRBJ2-3
CDR3aa: CASNLDHGKGSTDPQYF
CDR3nt: TGTGCCAGCAACTTAGATCACGGGAAGGGAAGCACAGATCCGCAGTATTTT

d_gene: NA
v_gene: TRBV28
abundance: NA
j_gene: TRBJ1-4
CDR3aa: CASSLTSRTEWNEKLFF
CDR3nt: TGTGCCAGCAGTTTGACATCGAGGACAGAGTGGAACGAAAAACTGTTTTTT

d_gene: TRBD2
v_gene: TRBV14
abundance: NA
j_gene: TRBJ2-1
CDR3aa: CAISQAIGAGVVPFNEQFF
CDR3nt: TGTGCCATCAGCCAAGCCATCGGGGCGGGAGTCGTACCCTTCAATGAGCAGTTCTTC

d_gene: NA
v_gene: TRBV12-3/TRBV12-4
abundance: NA
j_gene: TRBJ1-2
CDR3aa: CASSPSMGPDGYTF
CDR3nt: TGTGCCAGCAGTCCCAGCATGGGTCCCGATGGCTACACCTTC

d_gene: NA
v_gene: TRBV4-1
abundance: NA
j_gene: TRBJ1-3
CDR3aa: CARSQGPGLPISGNTIYF
CDR3nt: TGCGCCCGCAGCCAAGGCCCGGGACTCCCTATCTCTGGAAACACCATATATTTT

d_gene: NA
v_gene: TRBV11-1
abundance: NA
j_gene: TRBJ2-5
CDR3aa: CTSSPLTGGYQETQYF
CDR3nt: TGTACCAGCAGCCCCCTGACAGGAGGGTACCAAGAGACCCAGTACTTC

d_gene: TRBD1
v_gene: TRBV11-2
abundance: NA
j_gene: TRBJ2-4
CDR3aa: CASGSAGTGLQNIQYF
CDR3nt: TGTGCCAGCGGCTCCGCCGGGACAGGGCTTCAAAACATTCAGTACTTC

d_gene: NA
v_gene: TRBV5-4
abundance: once
j_gene: TRBJ2-2
CDR3aa: CASSPRDKNSGELFF
CDR3nt: TGTGCCAGCAGCCCCCGGGACAAGAACTCCGGGGAGCTGTTTTTT

d_gene: NA
v_gene: TRBV12-3/TRBV12-4
abundance: many
j_gene: TRBJ1-2
CDR3aa: CASSFTLGAIYGYTF
CDR3nt: TGTGCCAGCAGTTTCACCCTAGGGGCGATCTATGGCTACACCTTC

d_gene: TRBD1
v_gene: TRBV7-8
abundance: NA
j_gene: TRBJ2-1
CDR3aa: CASSLEIRAGGNYNEQFF
CDR3nt: TGTGCCAGCAGCTTAGAGATAAGAGCAGGGGGAAACTACAATGAGCAGTTCTTC

d_gene: TRBD2
v_gene: TRBV11-3
abundance: few
j_gene: TRBJ2-1
CDR3aa: CASSLVSGLYNEQFF
CDR3nt: TGTGCCAGCAGCTTAGTTAGCGGGCTCTACAATGAGCAGTTCTTC

d_gene: NA
v_gene: TRBV28
abundance: NA
j_gene: TRBJ1-1
CDR3aa: CASSSVALVAFF
CDR3nt: TGTGCCAGCAGTTCGGTGGCGTTAGTAGCTTTCTTT

d_gene: NA
v_gene: TRBV4-1
abundance: NA
j_gene: TRBJ1-2
CDR3aa: CASSPPQGYGYTF
CDR3nt: TGCGCCAGCAGCCCCCCTCAGGGGTATGGCTACACCTTC

d_gene: NA
v_gene: TRBV10-3
abundance: NA
j_gene: TRBJ2-1
CDR3aa: CAIREGGTVYNEQFF
CDR3nt: TGTGCCATCAGAGAGGGGGGGACTGTTTACAATGAGCAGTTCTTC

d_gene: NA
v_gene: TRBV7-8
abundance: NA
j_gene: TRBJ2-3
CDR3aa: CASSPTWTDNQPQYF
CDR3nt: TGTGCCAGCAGCCCAACTTGGACAGACAATCAGCCCCAGTATTTT

d_gene: TRBD1
v_gene: TRBV11-2
abundance: once
j_gene: TRBJ2-7
CDR3aa: CVSSFTSQGAGEQYF
CDR3nt: TGTGTCAGCAGCTTCACCTCACAGGGGGCTGGGGAGCAGTACTTC

d_gene: TRBD2
v_gene: TRBV6-6
abundance: many
j_gene: TRBJ2-7
CDR3aa: CASSYGGGTRSYEQYF
CDR3nt: TGTGCCAGCAGTTACGGAGGGGGGACTAGATCCTACGAGCAGTACTTC

d_gene: TRBD2
v_gene: TRBV6-6
abundance: NA
j_gene: TRBJ2-1
CDR3aa: CASSYSGTSGIHEQFF
CDR3nt: TGTGCCAGCAGTTACTCCGGGACTAGCGGGATTCATGAGCAGTTCTTC

d_gene: NA
v_gene: TRBV29-1
abundance: NA
j_gene: TRBJ1-1
CDR3aa: CRGGRGESTEAFF
CDR3nt: TGCAGAGGTGGGAGAGGAGAAAGTACTGAAGCTTTCTTT

d_gene: NA
v_gene: TRBV11-2
abundance: NA
j_gene: TRBJ2-3
CDR3aa: CASSIELGSTDTQYF
CDR3nt: TGTGCTAGCAGCATAGAATTGGGCAGCACAGATACGCAGTATTTT

d_gene: TRBD2
v_gene: TRBV5-4
abundance: NA
j_gene: TRBJ2-2
CDR3aa: CASSFGLAVDTGELLF
CDR3nt: TGTGCCAGCAGCTTTGGACTAGCCGTCGACACCGGGGAGCTGCTTTTT

d_gene: NA
v_gene: TRBV11-1
abundance: NA
j_gene: TRBJ2-1
CDR3aa: CASSLAGVVEDDQFF
CDR3nt: TGTGCCAGCAGCTTAGCGGGAGTGGTGGAGGATGATCAGTTCTTC

d_gene: NA
v_gene: TRBV12-3/TRBV12-4
abundance: NA
j_gene: TRBJ1-6
CDR3aa: CASSFTALNSPLHF
CDR3nt: TGTGCCAGCAGTTTTACAGCTTTGAACTCTCCCCTCCACTTT

d_gene: NA
v_gene: TRBV12-3/TRBV12-4
abundance: once
j_gene: TRBJ2-1
CDR3aa: CASSLSMGTNDEQFF
CDR3nt: TGTGCCAGCAGTTTGTCCATGGGCACTAACGATGAGCAGTTCTTC

d_gene: NA
v_gene: TRBV12-3/TRBV12-4
abundance: NA
j_gene: TRBJ1-5
CDR3aa: CASSLEPGLQNSSQPQHF
CDR3nt: TGTGCCAGCAGCCTAGAACCGGGACTACAGAATAGCAGTCAGCCCCAGCATTTT

d_gene: NA
v_gene: TRBV29-1
abundance: NA
j_gene: TRBJ2-3
CDR3aa: CSVEGAPGITDTQYF
CDR3nt: TGCAGCGTTGAGGGGGCCCCGGGAATCACAGATACGCAGTATTTT

d_gene: TRBD2
v_gene: TRBV7-9
abundance: NA
j_gene: TRBJ2-1
CDR3aa: CASSPLPTSTHPYYEQFF
CDR3nt: TGTGCCAGCAGCCCGCTCCCGACTAGCACCCACCCCTACTATGAGCAGTTCTTC

d_gene: TRBD1
v_gene: TRBV10-3
abundance: medium-sized
j_gene: TRBJ1-4
CDR3aa: CAISRTGTNEKLFF
CDR3nt: TGTGCCATCAGCCGGACAGGAACTAATGAAAAACTGTTTTTT

d_gene: NA
v_gene: TRBV5-6
abundance: NA
j_gene: TRBJ2-7
CDR3aa: CASSLVRTPGIIYEQYF
CDR3nt: TGTGCCAGTAGCTTGGTACGGACACCGGGTATAATCTACGAGCAGTACTTC

d_gene: NA
v_gene: TRBV11-2
abundance: NA
j_gene: TRBJ1-2
CDR3aa: CARSSPGTLGFLEGYTF
CDR3nt: TGTGCCAGGAGCAGTCCCGGGACTCTAGGTTTTTTGGAGGGCTACACCTTC

d_gene: TRBD2
v_gene: TRBV2
abundance: NA
j_gene: TRBJ2-7
CDR3aa: CASKGLEEQYF
CDR3nt: TGTGCCAGCAAGGGACTAGAGGAGCAGTACTTC

d_gene: NA
v_gene: TRBV5-1
abundance: NA
j_gene: TRBJ2-7
CDR3aa: CASSLGGTSRSYEQYF
CDR3nt: TGCGCCAGCAGCCTCGGAGGGACTTCTAGATCCTACGAGCAGTACTTC

d_gene: NA
v_gene: TRBV6-1
abundance: once
j_gene: TRBJ2-3
CDR3aa: CASSENLGLDTQYF
CDR3nt: TGTGCCAGCAGTGAAAATCTAGGGTTGGATACGCAGTACTTT

d_gene: NA
v_gene: TRBV28
abundance: NA
j_gene: TRBJ2-6
CDR3aa: CASERYSGANVLTF
CDR3nt: TGTGCCAGCGAAAGATACTCTGGGGCCAACGTCCTGACTTTC

d_gene: NA
v_gene: TRBV11-3
abundance: NA
j_gene: TRBJ2-3
CDR3aa: CDSSSGQSTDTQYF
CDR3nt: TGTGACAGTAGTTCCGGACAGTCCACAGATACGCAGTATTTT